This record looks at one T cell receptor (beta chain) sequence and its context. The antigen is undetermined. These data come from a study of blood T cell dynamics during melanoma immunotherapy. Overall study context: Metastatic melanoma patients received first-line pembrolizumab or nivolumab plus ipilimumab. Overall study findings and caveats: Unlike progressors, later disease-control patients had W3 repertoires gaining clonality or diversity.

The sample's time point: pre-treatment baseline. One draw preceded checkpoint blockade; another followed its first cycle at week 3. Prior systemic cancer therapy, immunosuppressant use and other active malignancies excluded patients. Here immunoSEQ multiplex PCR was the method, and the copy in TCRdb shows in-frame clones only, minus some. The profile shows some 20,000 clones, roughly 91% of them singletons. Trimming removed 6 bases from V and 7 bases from J, with 13 bases in between. The length of the CDR3 is 13 residues. Germline CDR1 reads KGHSH; CDR2 reads LQKENI. The gene calls are TRBV18 and TRBJ2-1; D is undetermined. The source is a human donor with melanoma. The source material was blood, sampled from a patient treated with checkpoint blockade. CDR3 bases: TGTGCCAGCTCCACATCTTTAGGGAATGAGCAGTTCTTC. As protein: CASSTSLGNEQFF.